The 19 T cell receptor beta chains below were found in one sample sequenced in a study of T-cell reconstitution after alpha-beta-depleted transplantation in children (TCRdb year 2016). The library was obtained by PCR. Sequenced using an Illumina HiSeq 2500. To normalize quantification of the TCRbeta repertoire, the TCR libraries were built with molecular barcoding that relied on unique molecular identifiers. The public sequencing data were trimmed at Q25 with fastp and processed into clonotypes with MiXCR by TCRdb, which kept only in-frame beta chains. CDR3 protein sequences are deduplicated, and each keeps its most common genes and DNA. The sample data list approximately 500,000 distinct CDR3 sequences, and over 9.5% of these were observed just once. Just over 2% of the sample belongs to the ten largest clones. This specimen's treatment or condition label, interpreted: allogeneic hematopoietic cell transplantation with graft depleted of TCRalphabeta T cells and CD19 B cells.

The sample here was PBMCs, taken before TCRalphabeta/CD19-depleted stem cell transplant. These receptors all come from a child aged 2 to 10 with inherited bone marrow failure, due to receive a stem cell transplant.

CDR3 protein: CASSHRLRRSETQYF. CDR3 in DNA: TGTGCATCCTCGCATCGGTTGCGCCGGTCGGAGACCCAGTACTTC. The chain joins TRBV28 to TRBJ2-5; unclear D gene. Germline V gene sequence: CDR1 MDHEN, CDR2 SYDVKM. The CDR3 sequence is 15 residues long. The full variable domain, completed using reference TRBV28 and TRBJ2-5, is DVKVTQSSRYLVKRTGEKVFLECVQDMDHENMFWYRQDPGLGLRLIYFSYDVKMKEKGDIPEGYSVSREKKERFSLILESASTNQTSMYLCASSHRLRRSETQYFGPGTRLLVL.

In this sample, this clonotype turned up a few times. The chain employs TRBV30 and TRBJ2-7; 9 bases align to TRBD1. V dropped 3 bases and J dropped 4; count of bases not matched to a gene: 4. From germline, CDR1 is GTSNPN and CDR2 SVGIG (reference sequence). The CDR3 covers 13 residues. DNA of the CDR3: TGTGCCTGGAGGGGACAGGGCTGGTACGAGCAGTACTTC. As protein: CAWRGQGWYEQYF.

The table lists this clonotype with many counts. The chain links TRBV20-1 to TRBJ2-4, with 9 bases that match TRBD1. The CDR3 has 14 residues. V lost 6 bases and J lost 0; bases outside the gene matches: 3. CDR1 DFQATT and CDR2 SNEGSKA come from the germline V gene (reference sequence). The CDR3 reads CSAGTGIAKNIQYF. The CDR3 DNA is TGCAGTGCCGGGACAGGGATAGCCAAAAACATTCAGTACTTC.

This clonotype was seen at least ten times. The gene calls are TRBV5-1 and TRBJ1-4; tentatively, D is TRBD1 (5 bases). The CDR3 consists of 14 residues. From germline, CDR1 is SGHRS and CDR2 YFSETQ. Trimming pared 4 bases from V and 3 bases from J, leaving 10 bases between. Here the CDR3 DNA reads TGCGCCAGCAGCAGACGGGGCCCTAATGAAAAACTGTTTTTT. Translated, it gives CASSRRGPNEKLFF.

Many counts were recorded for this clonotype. CDR3 nucleotides: TGTGCCAGCAGTTCGCCGGGACTAGGCGTAGGAGAGCAGTACTTC. It encodes CASSSPGLGVGEQYF. The chain couples TRBV6-5 to TRBJ2-7; 8 bases are a match to TRBD2. CDR3 size: 15 residues. The V gene's germline CDR1 is MNHEY and CDR2 SVGAGI. V lost 4 bases, J lost 7 bases, and 12 bases stayed unmatched.

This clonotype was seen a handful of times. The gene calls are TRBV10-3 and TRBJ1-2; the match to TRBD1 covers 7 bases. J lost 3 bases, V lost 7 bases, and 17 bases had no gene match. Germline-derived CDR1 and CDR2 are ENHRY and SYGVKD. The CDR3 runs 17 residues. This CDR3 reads CAIMGPDRSRGDYGYTF. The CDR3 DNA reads TGTGCCATCATGGGCCCGGACAGGTCCAGGGGGGACTATGGCTACACCTTC.

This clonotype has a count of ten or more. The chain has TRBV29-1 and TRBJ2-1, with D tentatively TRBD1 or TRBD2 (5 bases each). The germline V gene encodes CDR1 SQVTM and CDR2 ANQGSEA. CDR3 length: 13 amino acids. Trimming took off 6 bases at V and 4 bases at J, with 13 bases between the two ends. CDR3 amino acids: CSVNRDQYNEQFF. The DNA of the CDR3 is TGCAGCGTGAATCGGGACCAATACAATGAGCAGTTCTTC.

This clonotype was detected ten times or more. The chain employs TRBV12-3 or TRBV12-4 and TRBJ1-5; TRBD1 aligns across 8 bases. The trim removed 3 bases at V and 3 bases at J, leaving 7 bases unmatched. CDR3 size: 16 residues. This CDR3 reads CASSFGAGGPNQPQHF. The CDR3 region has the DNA TGTGCCAGCAGTTTCGGGGCAGGGGGCCCCAATCAGCCCCAGCATTTT.

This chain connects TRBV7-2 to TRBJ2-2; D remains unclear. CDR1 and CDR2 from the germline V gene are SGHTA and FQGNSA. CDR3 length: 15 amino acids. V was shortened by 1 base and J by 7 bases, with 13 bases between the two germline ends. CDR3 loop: CASSLGTGLGGELFF. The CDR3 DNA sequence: TGTGCCAGCAGCTTAGGCACCGGGTTAGGCGGGGAGCTGTTTTTT.

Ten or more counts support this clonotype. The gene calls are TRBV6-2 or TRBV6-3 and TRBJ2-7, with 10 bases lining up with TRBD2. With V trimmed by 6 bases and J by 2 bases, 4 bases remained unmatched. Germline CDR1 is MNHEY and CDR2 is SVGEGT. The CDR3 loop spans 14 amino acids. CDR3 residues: CASSLLAGPYEQYF. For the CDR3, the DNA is TGTGCCAGCAGCTTACTAGCGGGGCCCTACGAGCAGTACTTC.

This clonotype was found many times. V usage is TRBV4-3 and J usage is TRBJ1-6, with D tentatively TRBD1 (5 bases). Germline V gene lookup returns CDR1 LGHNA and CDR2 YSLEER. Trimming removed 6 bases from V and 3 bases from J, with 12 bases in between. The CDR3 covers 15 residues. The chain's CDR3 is CASRATADYNSPLHF. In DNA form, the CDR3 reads TGCGCCAGCAGGGCGACAGCGGACTATAATTCACCCCTCCACTTT.

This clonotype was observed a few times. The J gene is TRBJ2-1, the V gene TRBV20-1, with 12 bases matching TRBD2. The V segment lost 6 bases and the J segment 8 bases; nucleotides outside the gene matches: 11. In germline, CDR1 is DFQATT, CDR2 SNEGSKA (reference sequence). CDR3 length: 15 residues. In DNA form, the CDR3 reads TGCAGTGCCGAGACTAGCGGGAGATATAACGATGAGCAGTTCTTC. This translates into CSAETSGRYNDEQFF.

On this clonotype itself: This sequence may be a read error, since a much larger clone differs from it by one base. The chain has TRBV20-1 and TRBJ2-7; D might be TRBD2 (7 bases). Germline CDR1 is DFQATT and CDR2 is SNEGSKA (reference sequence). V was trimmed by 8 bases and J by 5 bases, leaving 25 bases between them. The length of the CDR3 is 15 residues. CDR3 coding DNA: TGCAGTACTATACCGGGGGCGGGAGCTCATGACGAGCAGTACTTC. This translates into CSTIPGAGAHDEQYF.

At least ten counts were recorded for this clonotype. CDR3: CSALPGIDEQFF. CDR3 coding DNA: TGCAGTGCCCTGCCGGGCATAGATGAGCAGTTCTTC. The chain is built from TRBV20-1 and TRBJ2-1; D is ambiguous. The V gene lost 6 bases and the J gene lost 8 bases, with 14 bases spanning the gap. Germline V gene lookup returns CDR1 DFQATT and CDR2 SNEGSKA (reference sequence). The CDR3 spans 12 residues.

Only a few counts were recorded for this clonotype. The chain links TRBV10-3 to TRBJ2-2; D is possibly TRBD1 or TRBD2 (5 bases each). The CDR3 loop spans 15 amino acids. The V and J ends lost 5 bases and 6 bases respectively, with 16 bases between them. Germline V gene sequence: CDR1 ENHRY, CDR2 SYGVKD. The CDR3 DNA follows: TGTGCCATCAGTAGTGAGGGAGCAGGGCCCGGGGAGCTGTTTTTT. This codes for CAISSEGAGPGELFF.

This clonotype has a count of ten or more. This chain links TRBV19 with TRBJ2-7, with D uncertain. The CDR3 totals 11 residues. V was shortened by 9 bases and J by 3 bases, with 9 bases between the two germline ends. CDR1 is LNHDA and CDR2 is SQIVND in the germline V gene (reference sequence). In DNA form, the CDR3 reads TGTGCCAGCAGCTCCCTCTACGAGCAGTACTTC. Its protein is CASSSLYEQYF.

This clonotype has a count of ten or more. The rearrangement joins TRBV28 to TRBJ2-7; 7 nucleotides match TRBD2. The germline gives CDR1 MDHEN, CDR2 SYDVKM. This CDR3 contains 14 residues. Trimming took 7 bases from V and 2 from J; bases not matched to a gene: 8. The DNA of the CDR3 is TGTGCCAGCAAGGCGGGCGGGAGTCCCTACGAGCAGTACTTC. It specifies CASKAGGSPYEQYF.

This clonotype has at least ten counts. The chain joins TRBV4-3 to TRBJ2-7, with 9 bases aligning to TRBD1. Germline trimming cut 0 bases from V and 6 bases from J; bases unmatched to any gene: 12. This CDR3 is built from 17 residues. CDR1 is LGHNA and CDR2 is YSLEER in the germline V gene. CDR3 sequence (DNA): TGCGCCAGCAGCCAAGAAGGTGTTTGGGGACAGGGTTCCGAGCAGTACTTC. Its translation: CASSQEGVWGQGSEQYF.

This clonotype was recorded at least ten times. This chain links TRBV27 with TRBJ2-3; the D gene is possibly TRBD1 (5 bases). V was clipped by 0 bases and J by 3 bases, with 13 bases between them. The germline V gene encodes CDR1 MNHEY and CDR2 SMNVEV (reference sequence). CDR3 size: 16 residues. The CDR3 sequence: CASSLSVTAMTDTQYF. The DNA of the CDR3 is TGTGCCAGCAGTTTATCCGTGACAGCGATGACAGATACGCAGTATTTT.